The 14 T cell receptor beta chains below come from one sample, sequenced in a study of T cells in Graves' hyperthyroidism and ophthalmopathy. The TCR beta CDR3 regions underwent amplification using RNA transcripts as the source. The TCR CDR3 first-round RT-PCR relied on the HTBI primer set. TCRdb processed the multiplex PCR reads anew with MiXCR; each CDR3 protein has one entry. The data show hundreds of thousands of distinct CDR3 sequences, under 45% seen once. Source material: blood. The receptors originated from a woman aged 40 to 50 with Graves' hyperthyroidism.

The V and J genes are TRBV7-2 and TRBJ1-6; TRBD1 agrees at 8 bases. V lost 4 bases and J lost 5; bases outside the gene matches: 7. The CDR3 has 16 amino acids. Looked up from germline, CDR1 is SGHTA and CDR2 is FQGNSA. The CDR3 DNA sequence: TGTGCCAGCAGCTCCCCAAAACAGGGGGATAATTCACCCCTCCACTTT. This sequence encodes CASSSPKQGDNSPLHF.

This clonotype has more than one count but fewer than ten. The V call is TRBV7-9, the J call TRBJ1-1; 10 nucleotides line up with TRBD1. In germline, CDR1 is SEHNR, CDR2 FQNEAQ (reference sequence). With 8 bases clipped from V and 0 bases from J, the junction kept 18 bases outside the gene matches. This CDR3 is 19 amino acids long. The CDR3 region has the DNA TGTGCCAGCCAAGGATCTTCTCGACAGGGGGCGCGTTTGAACACTGAAGCTTTCTTT. Translated, it gives CASQGSSRQGARLNTEAFF.

The chain links TRBV9 to TRBJ2-7; TRBD1 matches at 8 bases. Germline trimming cut 2 bases from V and 5 bases from J; bases unmatched to any gene: 9. The germline CDR1 and CDR2 sequences are SGDLS and YYNGEE. The CDR3 extends over 15 amino acids. The CDR3 coding sequence is TGTGCCAGCAGCGTGTCAGGGGGCGTATGGGACGAGCAGTACTTC. Encoded protein: CASSVSGGVWDEQYF.

This clonotype was seen ten or more times. The chain recombines TRBV6-1 with TRBJ1-1; 9 positions agree with TRBD1. Germline V gene data show CDR1 as MNHNS and CDR2 as SASEGT. The trim removed 5 bases at V and 4 bases at J, leaving 5 bases unmatched. The CDR3 consists of 14 residues. In DNA form, the CDR3 reads TGTGCCAGCAGTTGGGACAGGGCAGGCACTGAAGCTTTCTTT. It translates to CASSWDRAGTEAFF.

This CDR3 is CASSATGATNTGELFF. The CDR3, as DNA: TGCGCCAGCAGCGCAACAGGGGCTACAAACACCGGGGAGCTGTTTTTT. The gene calls are TRBV5-1 and TRBJ2-2, with 7 bases aligning to TRBD1. The CDR3 runs to 16 residues. Losses at the gene ends were 4 bases for V and 2 bases for J; bases not matched to a gene: 8. Germline values: CDR1 SGHRS, CDR2 YFSETQ.

The chain employs TRBV10-3 and TRBJ2-1; D unclear. The CDR3 runs 13 residues. V was clipped by 10 bases and J by 7 bases, with 17 bases between them. Looked up from germline, CDR1 is ENHRY and CDR2 is SYGVKD. The CDR3 here is CATSSLMANEQFF. DNA for the CDR3: TGTGCCACCTCCTCACTGATGGCGAATGAGCAGTTCTTC.

This clonotype was recorded a few times. The chain employs TRBV7-9 and TRBJ2-7; D remains ambiguous. CDR3 length equals 12 residues. Looked up from germline, CDR1 is SEHNR and CDR2 is FQNEAQ (reference sequence). V shed 6 bases and J shed 2 bases, with 8 bases lying between them. The CDR3 nucleotides are TGTGCCAGCAGTCGGCAGGCCTACGAGCAGTACTTC. Translated, it gives CASSRQAYEQYF.

This clonotype was recorded at least ten times. The chain is built from TRBV12-3 or TRBV12-4 and TRBJ1-6; no definite D call. Trimming took off 7 bases at V and 10 bases at J, with 8 bases between the two ends. This CDR3 is built from 11 residues. The CDR3 region has the DNA TGTGCCAGCAAGGGAGAATCACCCCTCCACTTT. It specifies CASKGESPLHF.

The chain couples TRBV29-1 to TRBJ1-2; perhaps TRBD1 as D (5 bases). Germline V CDR1 and CDR2: SQVTM, ANQGSEA. This CDR3 is 12 amino acids long. Trimming cost V 6 bases and J 0 bases, with 8 bases left between them. Written as DNA, the CDR3 is TGCAGCGTAGACAGTTCTAACTATGGCTACACCTTC. Encoded protein: CSVDSSNYGYTF.

This clonotype occurred a few times. This rearrangement joins TRBV7-2 to TRBJ2-5; D is uncertain. Trimming pared 5 bases from V and 7 bases from J, leaving 8 bases between. The CDR3 has 11 amino acids. CDR1 and CDR2 (germline): SGHTA, FQGNSA. Written as DNA, the CDR3 is TGTGCCAGCAGCGCCCCCGGGACCCAGTACTTC. Amino acids: CASSAPGTQYF.

The chain joins TRBV10-3 to TRBJ2-7, with TRBD1 matching 7 bases. The germline V gene encodes CDR1 ENHRY and CDR2 SYGVKD. The CDR3 length is 15 residues. Trimming took 10 bases from V and 2 from J; bases not matched to a gene: 14. The CDR3, as DNA: TGTGCCAGCAGCCCCTTCGGACAGGCGACCTACGAGCAGTACTTC. This gives the protein CASSPFGQATYEQYF.

The sample holds many counts of this clonotype. The CDR3 is CASRQDRGSLLTQYF. CDR3 sequence (DNA): TGTGCCAGCAGACAAGACAGGGGTAGCCTGCTGACCCAGTACTTC. The V gene is TRBV6-5, the J gene TRBJ2-5; TRBD1 aligns across 8 bases. The CDR3 has 15 residues. Germline-derived CDR1 and CDR2 are MNHEY and SVGAGI. Trimming removed 6 bases from V and 7 bases from J; junction bases left unmatched: 13.

This clonotype was recorded many times. The gene calls are TRBV20-1 and TRBJ1-5; D possibly corresponds to TRBD1 (5 bases). The length of the CDR3 is 16 residues. V was cut by 2 bases and J by 6 bases, with 20 bases left in between. Germline V lookup: CDR1 DFQATT, CDR2 SNEGSKA (reference sequence). CDR3 nucleotide sequence: TGCAGTGCTAGAAGAGGGGAAAGAACAGGCGGTCAGCCCCAGCATTTT. Amino acid sequence: CSARRGERTGGQPQHF.

The sample holds many counts of this clonotype. The V call is TRBV10-1, the J call TRBJ1-2, with D perhaps TRBD1 (6 bases). Trimming pared 4 bases from V and 5 bases from J, leaving 8 bases between. The CDR3 is 12 amino acids. Germline assignment: CDR1 WNHNN and CDR2 SYGVQD (reference sequence). CDR3 bases: TGCGCCAGCAGTGGACAGGATTATGGCTACACCTTC. This translates into CASSGQDYGYTF.